This paragraph reports one TCR beta chain. Its antigen is undetermined. This record comes from a study of shared clonotypes between healthy human individuals. General study findings and limits: Clonotype sharing among the donors was expected to vary with sequencing depth.

TCRdb's table, derived via immunoSEQ multiplex PCR, lists solely in-frame clones and lacks some. The data show 2 million to 2.5 million clones, over 90% seen once. This CDR3 comprises 17 residues. Germline trimming cut 4 bases from V and 3 bases from J; bases unmatched to any gene: 11. The germline gives CDR1 MGHRA, CDR2 YSYEKL. This chain joins TRBV4-1 and TRBJ2-7; 11 nucleotides line up with TRBD2. The sequencing sample was made of naive CD4+ T cells from PBMCs. As for subset: CD45RA+ positively selected. The clonotype comes from a man aged 18 to 30 in good health. Some clones in this sample may be carry-over from other donors' samples. The CDR3 reads CASSREPGTSGLYEQYF. CDR3 DNA sequence: TGCGCCAGCAGCCGAGAGCCCGGGACTAGCGGCCTCTACGAGCAGTACTTC.